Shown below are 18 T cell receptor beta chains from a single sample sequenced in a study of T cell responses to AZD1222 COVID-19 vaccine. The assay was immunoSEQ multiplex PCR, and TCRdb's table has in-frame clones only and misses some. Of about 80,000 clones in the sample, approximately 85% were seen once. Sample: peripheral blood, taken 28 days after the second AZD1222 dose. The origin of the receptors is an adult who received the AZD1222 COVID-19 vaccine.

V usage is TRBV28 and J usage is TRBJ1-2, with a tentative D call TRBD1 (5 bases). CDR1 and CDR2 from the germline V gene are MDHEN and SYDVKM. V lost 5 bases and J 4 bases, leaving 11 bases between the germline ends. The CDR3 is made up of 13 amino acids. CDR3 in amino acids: CASSPGGFYGYTF. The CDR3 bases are TGTGCCAGCAGTCCCGGGGGATTCTATGGCTACACCTTC.

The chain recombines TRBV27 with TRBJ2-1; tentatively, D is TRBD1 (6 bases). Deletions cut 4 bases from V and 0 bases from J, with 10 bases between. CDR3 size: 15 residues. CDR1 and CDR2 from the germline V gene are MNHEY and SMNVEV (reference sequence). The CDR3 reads CASSSRGSSYNEQFF. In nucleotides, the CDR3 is TGTGCCAGCAGTTCCAGGGGCAGCTCCTACAATGAGCAGTTCTTC.

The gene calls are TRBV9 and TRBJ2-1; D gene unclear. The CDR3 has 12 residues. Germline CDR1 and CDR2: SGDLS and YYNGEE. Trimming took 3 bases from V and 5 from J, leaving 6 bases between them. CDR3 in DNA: TGTGCCAGCAGCGCAGACGACAATGAGCAGTTCTTC. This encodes CASSADDNEQFF. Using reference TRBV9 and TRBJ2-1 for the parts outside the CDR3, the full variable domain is DSGVTQTPKHLITATGQRVTLRCSPRSGDLSVYWYQQSLDQGLQFLIQYYNGEERAKGNILERFSAQQFPDLHSELNLSSLELGDSALYFCASSADDNEQFFGPGTRLTVL.

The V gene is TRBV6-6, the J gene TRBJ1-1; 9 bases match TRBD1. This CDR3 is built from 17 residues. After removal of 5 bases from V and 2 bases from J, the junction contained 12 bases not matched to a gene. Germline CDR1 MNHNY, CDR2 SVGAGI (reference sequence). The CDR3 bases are TGTGCCAGCAGTCCTAGTCCCGGGACAGGGACCAACACTGAAGCTTTCTTT. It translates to CASSPSPGTGTNTEAFF.

The CDR3 sequence: CASSASGGSYEQYF. The CDR3 DNA sequence: TGTGCCAGCAGCGCCTCCGGGGGGTCCTACGAGCAGTACTTC. The gene calls are TRBV11-3 and TRBJ2-7, with TRBD2 identical over 7 bases. The CDR3 spans 14 residues. Germline CDR1 is SGHNT and CDR2 is YENEEA. Trimming removed 5 bases from V and 1 base from J; junction bases left unmatched: 5.

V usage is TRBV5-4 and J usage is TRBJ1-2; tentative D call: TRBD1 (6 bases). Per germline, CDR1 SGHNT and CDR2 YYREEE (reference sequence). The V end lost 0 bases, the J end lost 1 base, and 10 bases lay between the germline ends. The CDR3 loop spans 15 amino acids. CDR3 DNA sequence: TGTGCCAGCAGCTTGGGACAGGCCCTTAACTATGGCTACACCTTC. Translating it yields CASSLGQALNYGYTF.

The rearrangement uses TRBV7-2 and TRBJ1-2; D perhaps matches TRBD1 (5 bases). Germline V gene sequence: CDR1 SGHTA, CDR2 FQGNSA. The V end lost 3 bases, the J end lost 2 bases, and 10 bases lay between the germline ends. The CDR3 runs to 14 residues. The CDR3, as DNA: TGTGCCAGCAGCTTGGGGGTTGTGAACTATGGCTACACCTTC. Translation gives CASSLGVVNYGYTF.

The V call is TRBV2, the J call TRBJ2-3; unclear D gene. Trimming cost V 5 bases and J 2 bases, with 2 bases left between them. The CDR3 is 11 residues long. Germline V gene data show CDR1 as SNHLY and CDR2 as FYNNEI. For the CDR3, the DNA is TGTGCCAGCAGTATCACAGATACGCAGTATTTT. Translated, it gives CASSITDTQYF.

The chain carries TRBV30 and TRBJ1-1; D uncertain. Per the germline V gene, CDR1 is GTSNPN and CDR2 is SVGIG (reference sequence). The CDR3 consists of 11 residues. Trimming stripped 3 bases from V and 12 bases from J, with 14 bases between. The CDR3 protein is CAWSARAKTFF. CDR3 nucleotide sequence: TGTGCCTGGAGCGCGCGGGCGAAAACTTTCTTT.

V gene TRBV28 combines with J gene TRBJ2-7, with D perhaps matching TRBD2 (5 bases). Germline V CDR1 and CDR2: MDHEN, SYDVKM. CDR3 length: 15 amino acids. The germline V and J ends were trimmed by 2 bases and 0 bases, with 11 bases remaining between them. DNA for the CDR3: TGTGCCAGCAGTTTAGAGGGCCTAGGCTCCTACGAGCAGTACTTC. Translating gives CASSLEGLGSYEQYF. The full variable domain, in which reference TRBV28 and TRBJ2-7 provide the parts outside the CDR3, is DVKVTQSSRYLVKRTGEKVFLECVQDMDHENMFWYRQDPGLGLRLIYFSYDVKMKEKGDIPEGYSVSREKKERFSLILESASTNQTSMYLCASSLEGLGSYEQYFGPGTRLTVT.

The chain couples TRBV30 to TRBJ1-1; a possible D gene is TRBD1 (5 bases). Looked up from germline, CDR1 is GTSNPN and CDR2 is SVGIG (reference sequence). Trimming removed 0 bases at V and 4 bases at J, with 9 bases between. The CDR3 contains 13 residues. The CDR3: CAWSVLGGTEAFF. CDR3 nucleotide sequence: TGTGCCTGGAGTGTACTGGGGGGCACTGAAGCTTTCTTT.

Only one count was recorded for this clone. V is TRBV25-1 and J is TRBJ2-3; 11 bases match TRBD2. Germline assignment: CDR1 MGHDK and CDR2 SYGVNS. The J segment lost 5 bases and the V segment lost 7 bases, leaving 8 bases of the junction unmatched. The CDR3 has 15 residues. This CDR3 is CASNLAGGPGDTQYF. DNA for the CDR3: TGTGCCAGCAACTTAGCGGGAGGGCCTGGAGATACGCAGTATTTT.

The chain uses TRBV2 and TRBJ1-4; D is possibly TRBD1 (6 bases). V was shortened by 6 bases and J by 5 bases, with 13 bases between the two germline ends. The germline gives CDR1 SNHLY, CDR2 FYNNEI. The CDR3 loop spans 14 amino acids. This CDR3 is CASRNREGNEKLFF. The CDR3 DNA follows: TGTGCCAGCAGAAACAGGGAGGGAAATGAAAAACTGTTTTTT. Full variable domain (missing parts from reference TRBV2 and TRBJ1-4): EPEVTQTPSHQVTQMGQEVILRCVPISNHLYFYWYRQILGQKVEFLVSFYNNEISEKSEIFDDQFSVERPDGSNFTLKIRSTKLEDSAMYFCASRNREGNEKLFFGSGTQLSVL.

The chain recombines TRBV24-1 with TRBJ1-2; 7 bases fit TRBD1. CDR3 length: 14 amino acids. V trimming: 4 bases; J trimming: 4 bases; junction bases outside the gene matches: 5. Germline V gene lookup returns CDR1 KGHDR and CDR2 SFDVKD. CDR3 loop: CATSETGYSYGYTF. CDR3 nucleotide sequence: TGTGCCACCAGTGAGACAGGGTATTCCTATGGCTACACCTTC.

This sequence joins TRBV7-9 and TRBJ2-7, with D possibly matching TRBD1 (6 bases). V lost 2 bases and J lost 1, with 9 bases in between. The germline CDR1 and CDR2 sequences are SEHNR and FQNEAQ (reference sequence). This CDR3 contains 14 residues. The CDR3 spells CASSLRQDSYEQYF. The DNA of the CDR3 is TGTGCCAGCAGCTTAAGACAGGATTCCTACGAGCAGTACTTC.

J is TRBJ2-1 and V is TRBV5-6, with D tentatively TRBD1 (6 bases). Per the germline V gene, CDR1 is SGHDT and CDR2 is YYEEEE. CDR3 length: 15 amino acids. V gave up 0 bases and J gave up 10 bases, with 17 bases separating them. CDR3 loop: CASSLGGRTDGEQFF. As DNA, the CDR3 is TGTGCCAGCAGCTTGGGGGGGCGCACCGATGGAGAGCAGTTCTTC.

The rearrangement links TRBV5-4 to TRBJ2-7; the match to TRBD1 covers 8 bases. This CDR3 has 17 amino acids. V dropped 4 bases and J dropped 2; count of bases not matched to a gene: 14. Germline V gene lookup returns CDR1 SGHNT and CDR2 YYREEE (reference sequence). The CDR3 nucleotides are TGTGCCAGCAGCGCCAAGGTCTCCATACAGGGGGCCTACGAGCAGTACTTC. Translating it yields CASSAKVSIQGAYEQYF.

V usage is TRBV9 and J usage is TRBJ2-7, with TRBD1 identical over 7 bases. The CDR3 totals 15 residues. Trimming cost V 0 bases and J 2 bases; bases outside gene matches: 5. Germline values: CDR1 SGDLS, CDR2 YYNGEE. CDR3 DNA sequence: TGTGCCAGCAGCGTAGCGGGACAGTCAACCTACGAGCAGTACTTC. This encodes CASSVAGQSTYEQYF.